The 26 T cell receptor beta chains reported below all come from one sample, sequenced in a study of response to subunit inactivated influenza vaccine. TCRdb re-called the RT-PCR reads through MiXCR, storing one row per CDR3 protein. Here the sample spans 650,000 to 800,000 distinct CDR3 sequences, 14% being singletons. Sequencing was performed on PBMCs from blood, taken 14 to 15 days before vaccination. These receptors were collected from a man aged 45-65 years who received an inactivated influenza vaccine.

The rearrangement joins TRBV24-1 to TRBJ2-1; 11 bases agree with TRBD2. This CDR3 contains 13 residues. The ends lost 7 bases at V and 8 bases at J; junction bases unmatched: 3. Looked up from germline, CDR1 is KGHDR and CDR2 is SFDVKD. The CDR3, as DNA: TGTGCCACCAGGGCTAGCGGGAGGCATGAGCAGTTCTTC. Amino acid sequence: CATRASGRHEQFF.

The chain uses TRBV14 and TRBJ2-7; a possible D gene is TRBD1 (6 bases). Germline loops: CDR1 SGHDN, CDR2 FVKESK. Trimming cost V 1 base and J 5 bases, with 12 bases left between them. The CDR3 is 14 residues long. CDR3 sequence (DNA): TGTGCCAGCAGCCAAGCTGGGGGCTGGAACGAGCAGTACTTC. This sequence encodes CASSQAGGWNEQYF.

A few counts support this clonotype. The chain recombines TRBV5-8 with TRBJ2-2, with 10 bases aligning to TRBD2. After removal of 2 bases from V and 3 bases from J, the junction contained 1 base not matched to a gene. Germline lookup yields CDR1 SGHTS and CDR2 YDEGEE. The CDR3 is 15 amino acids. CDR3 coding DNA: TGTGCCAGCAGCTTACTAGCGGGACACACCGGGGAGCTGTTTTTT. It codes for CASSLLAGHTGELFF.

V and J are TRBV20-1 and TRBJ2-1; 10 bases agree with TRBD2. The CDR3 runs to 15 residues. The germline gives CDR1 DFQATT, CDR2 SNEGSKA (reference sequence). The junction had 4 bases not matched to a gene; V was cut back by 1 base and J by 4 bases. CDR3 loop: CSARGSGRGYNEQFF. In nucleotides, the CDR3 is TGCAGTGCTAGAGGCAGCGGGAGGGGATACAATGAGCAGTTCTTC.

This clonotype was seen only a few times. The gene calls are TRBV2 and TRBJ1-2; D remains ambiguous. The germline V gene encodes CDR1 SNHLY and CDR2 FYNNEI. The length of the CDR3 is 15 residues. V lost 2 bases to trimming and J lost 4 bases, with 14 bases between them. In DNA, the CDR3 is TGTGCCAGCAGTGAAATGGCCGGACGGTTCTATGGCTACACCTTC. This gives the protein CASSEMAGRFYGYTF.

This clonotype was observed at least ten times. The chain uses TRBV6-2 or TRBV6-3 and TRBJ2-1; a possible D gene is TRBD2 (6 bases). Looked up from germline, CDR1 is MNHEY and CDR2 is SVGEGT. V was trimmed by 11 bases and J by 4 bases, leaving 15 bases between them. The CDR3 length is 13 residues. CDR3: CASTTLAYNEQFF. CDR3 sequence (DNA): TGTGCCTCTACCACGCTAGCGTACAATGAGCAGTTCTTC.

J is TRBJ2-5 and V is TRBV5-6; TRBD1 might be the D (6 bases). The V gene's germline CDR1 is SGHDT and CDR2 YYEEEE. The V end lost 5 bases, the J end lost 4 bases, and 9 bases lay between the germline ends. There are 12 residues in the CDR3. CDR3 in amino acids: CASRGHAETQYF. CDR3 nucleotide sequence: TGTGCCAGCAGGGGACACGCAGAGACCCAGTACTTC.

With respect to this clonotype: The junction shows a germline mismatch at one end, possibly a read error. V usage is TRBV20-1 and J usage is TRBJ2-7, with 10 positions matching TRBD2. CDR1 is DFQATT, CDR2 SNEGSKA, per germline (reference sequence). This CDR3 is built from 17 residues. CDR3 sequence reads: CCALPLTSGMIAYEQYF. For the CDR3, the DNA is TGCTGTGCCCTCCCGCTAACTAGCGGGATGATTGCCTACGAGCAGTACTTC.

The chain is built from TRBV6-5 and TRBJ1-2; maybe TRBD1 (6 bases). In germline, CDR1 is MNHEY, CDR2 SVGAGI. Trimming cost V 2 bases and J 1 base, with 8 bases left between them. The CDR3 has 14 residues. CDR3 amino acids: CASSYDRLNYGYTF. CDR3 in DNA: TGTGCCAGCAGTTACGACAGGCTTAACTATGGCTACACCTTC.

The sample holds a few counts of this clonotype. The chain links TRBV6-2 or TRBV6-3 to TRBJ2-6, with 7 bases lining up with TRBD1. After removal of 5 bases from V and 0 bases from J, the junction contained 10 bases not matched to a gene. CDR3 length: 18 amino acids. Germline V CDR1 and CDR2: MNHEY, SVGEGT. In DNA, the CDR3 is TGTGCCAGCAGTGCTAACAGGGGAGAAGGCTCTGGGGCCAACGTCCTGACTTTC. This sequence encodes CASSANRGEGSGANVLTF.

This clonotype occurred a few times. This chain connects TRBV6-5 to TRBJ2-7; D uncertain. V was trimmed by 2 bases and J by 3 bases, leaving 11 bases between them. Germline CDR1 MNHEY, CDR2 SVGAGI. The CDR3 has 14 residues. Written as DNA, the CDR3 is TGTGCCAGCAGTTACGGGGTTACTTACTACGAGCAGTACTTC. This encodes CASSYGVTYYEQYF.

This rearrangement joins TRBV3-1 to TRBJ2-1; 8 bases match TRBD2. Looked up from germline, CDR1 is LGHDT and CDR2 is YNNKEL (reference sequence). V was clipped by 8 bases and J by 2 bases; unmatched bases: 20. The CDR3 length is 19 residues. The chain's CDR3 is CASCCVSVGGRIPYNEQFF. CDR3 bases: TGTGCCAGCTGCTGTGTGTCTGTCGGCGGGAGGATACCCTACAATGAGCAGTTCTTC.

V and J are TRBV20-1 and TRBJ2-7; TRBD1 aligns across 9 bases. Losses at the gene ends were 1 base for V and 2 bases for J; bases not matched to a gene: 0. This CDR3 has 13 residues. The V gene's germline CDR1 is DFQATT and CDR2 SNEGSKA (reference sequence). The DNA of the CDR3 is TGCAGTGCTAGAGGGGACAGGGCCTACGAGCAGTACTTC. This gives the protein CSARGDRAYEQYF.

This clonotype occurred a few times. The J gene is TRBJ2-7, the V gene TRBV20-1; 7 bases fit TRBD1. The CDR3 spans 11 residues. From germline, CDR1 is DFQATT and CDR2 SNEGSKA (reference sequence). Trimming took 6 bases from V and 4 from J; bases not matched to a gene: 3. The CDR3 sequence is CSATTGYEQYF. DNA of the CDR3: TGCAGTGCCACGACAGGGTACGAGCAGTACTTC.

Only a few counts were recorded for this clonotype. The CDR3 DNA reads TGCGCCAGCAGCCCGGGGAGGGGGGGGAACTACGAGCAGTACTTC. It specifies CASSPGRGGNYEQYF. The rearrangement links TRBV4-3 to TRBJ2-7; the D gene is possibly TRBD2 (7 bases). The CDR3 contains 15 residues. The germline CDR1 and CDR2 sequences are LGHNA and YSLEER. V lost 4 bases and J lost 3, with 16 bases in between.

This clonotype was recorded a few times. This chain links TRBV9 with TRBJ2-3, with no clear D. The V gene's germline CDR1 is SGDLS and CDR2 YYNGEE. The ends were cut back, 3 bases at V and 2 bases at J, with 16 bases in the middle. CDR3 length equals 16 residues. Written as DNA, the CDR3 is TGTGCCAGCAGCGGAAACACAACTTACACCACAGATACGCAGTATTTT. The encoded protein is CASSGNTTYTTDTQYF.

There are a few counts of this clonotype. The rearrangement joins TRBV5-4 to TRBJ2-3; D not resolved. Germline V gene data show CDR1 as SGHNT and CDR2 as YYREEE (reference sequence). The ends were cut back, 0 bases at V and 5 bases at J, with 7 bases in the middle. The CDR3 has 13 residues. The DNA of the CDR3 is TGTGCCAGCAGCTTGGACTCCCGAGATACGCAGTATTTT. Protein sequence: CASSLDSRDTQYF. The whole variable domain, filled in from reference TRBV5-4 and TRBJ2-3, reads ETGVTQSPTHLIKTRGQQVTLRCSSQSGHNTVSWYQQALGQGPQFIFQYYREEENGRGNFPPRFSGLQFPNYSSELNVNALELDDSALYLCASSLDSRDTQYFGPGTRLTVL.

J is TRBJ2-3 and V is TRBV3-1; 8 nucleotides line up with TRBD1. Germline V gene sequence: CDR1 LGHDT, CDR2 YNNKEL (reference sequence). The CDR3 has 15 residues. Trimming cost V 1 base and J 6 bases; bases outside gene matches: 6. The CDR3 nucleotides are TGTGCCAGCAGCCAAGCGAGGACAGGGCCGGATACGCAGTATTTT. This encodes CASSQARTGPDTQYF.

This clonotype was detected a few times. The chain carries TRBV7-2 and TRBJ2-1, with 7 nucleotides matching TRBD1. V dropped 3 bases and J dropped 1; count of bases not matched to a gene: 6. This CDR3 is built from 16 residues. Germline CDR1 and CDR2: SGHTA and FQGNSA. The CDR3 nucleotides are TGTGCCAGCAGCTTCCGACAGGGACGGTCCTACAATGAGCAGTTCTTC. Amino acids: CASSFRQGRSYNEQFF.

This clonotype has a count of ten or more. The chain recombines TRBV20-1 with TRBJ2-1, with no clear D. V lost 2 bases and J 9 bases, leaving 14 bases between the germline ends. The CDR3 extends over 13 amino acids. CDR1 DFQATT and CDR2 SNEGSKA come from the germline V gene (reference sequence). CDR3 coding DNA: TGCAGTGCTAGACTAGGAAGGGCCGGTGAGCAGTTCTTC. Its translation is CSARLGRAGEQFF.

The rearrangement uses TRBV12-3 or TRBV12-4 and TRBJ2-5, with D maybe TRBD1 (5 bases). V was clipped by 2 bases and J by 4 bases, with 14 bases between them. The CDR3 totals 15 residues. CDR3 sequence (DNA): TGTGCCAGCAGTTTACGTTCAGGGTGGACAGAGACCCAGTACTTC. This codes for CASSLRSGWTETQYF.

This clonotype was seen only a few times. This chain uses TRBV20-1 with TRBJ2-1, with 13 bases fitting TRBD2. After removal of 1 base from V and 7 bases from J, the junction contained 4 bases not matched to a gene. Per the germline V gene, CDR1 is DFQATT and CDR2 is SNEGSKA (reference sequence). The CDR3 totals 15 residues. The CDR3 spells CSARGTSGRRNEQFF. DNA for the CDR3: TGCAGTGCTAGAGGGACTAGCGGGAGAAGAAATGAGCAGTTCTTC.

This chain links TRBV24-1 with TRBJ2-2; 10 nucleotides match TRBD1. This CDR3 comprises 16 residues. Germline CDR1 is KGHDR and CDR2 is SFDVKD. Germline trimming cut 4 bases from V and 8 bases from J; bases unmatched to any gene: 9. The CDR3: CATSDVRQGAPGELFF. CDR3 DNA sequence: TGTGCCACCAGTGACGTTAGACAGGGGGCGCCTGGGGAGCTGTTTTTT.

This clonotype has a count of ten or more. J is TRBJ2-1 and V is TRBV20-1, with TRBD2 matching 7 bases. Germline V gene data show CDR1 as DFQATT and CDR2 as SNEGSKA (reference sequence). There are 16 residues in the CDR3. V gave up 1 base and J gave up 7 bases; unmatched junction bases: 13. The chain's CDR3 is CSARGYFGGSWNEQFF. DNA of the CDR3: TGCAGTGCTAGAGGATATTTCGGCGGGAGTTGGAATGAGCAGTTCTTC.

This clonotype was observed at least ten times. The rearrangement uses TRBV5-6 and TRBJ2-3, with a possible D match to TRBD1 (6 bases). The CDR3 covers 14 residues. Germline V gives CDR1 SGHDT, CDR2 YYEEEE. The germline V and J ends were trimmed by 3 bases and 2 bases, with 10 bases remaining between them. CDR3 nucleotides: TGTGCCAGCAGCTGGTGGGACAACACAGATACGCAGTATTTT. It specifies CASSWWDNTDTQYF.

This clonotype was seen more than once but under ten times. The chain has TRBV5-1 and TRBJ2-1; TRBD2 matches 11 bases. Germline V gene lookup returns CDR1 SGHRS and CDR2 YFSETQ. J gave up 9 bases and V 4 bases, and 18 bases lay outside the gene matches. CDR3 length: 18 residues. CDR3 in DNA: TGCGCCAGCAGCCACCCAGGGACTAGCGGACAGAACTTGGGTGAGCAGTTCTTC. As protein: CASSHPGTSGQNLGEQFF.